This T cell receptor beta chain comes out of a study of T-cell memory formation after mild COVID-19. For this clonotype: Its antigen is undetermined.

TCRdb used MiXCR to reprocess the 5' RACE reads, holding one entry per CDR3 protein. The table includes about 430,000 distinct CDR3 sequences, 24% detected once. Study results and caveats: Some clones that responded were present in memory (sampled pre-infection), which suggests cross-reactive memory joined. From day 15 to 85, contracting clones were balanced between CD4 and CD8, whereas later expanders leaned toward CD4+.

Trimming removed 6 bases from V and 5 bases from J; junction bases left unmatched: 3. The CDR3 runs 14 residues. This chain joins TRBV12-3 or TRBV12-4 and TRBJ2-7; TRBD2 matches 14 bases. The source material was PBMCs or a T cell subset sorted from them (not recorded which). This clonotype was sampled from an adult woman who had mild COVID-19 (a few samples of this study predate the infection). Cell type and time point are not known. The CDR3 sequence is CASRTSGRENEQYF. CDR3 DNA: TGTGCCAGCAGGACTAGCGGGAGGGAGAACGAGCAGTACTTC.